This entry concerns a single TCR beta chain. Methods used by the authors: For nucleated cells, counts were estimated from reference gene primer amplification. Sequencing was performed with immunoSEQ multiplex PCR; in TCRdb, only in-frame clones are kept and a portion is missing. V and J calls and clone size are as listed in that table; D and trimming were resolved from the DNA. The sample has around 350,000 clones, 70% to 90% seen once. This sample is drawn from a study of blood T cell repertoires in COVID-19. For the study at large: Whether acute or convalescent, the COVID-19 samples came from the United States, Italy and Spain. The analysed material was cDNA or gDNA that came from T cells, B-cell-depleted T cells, or PBMCs.

Deletions cut 5 bases from V and 0 bases from J, with 11 bases between. CDR1 is SNHLY and CDR2 is FYNNEI in the germline V gene. The CDR3 sequence is 15 residues long. The sample was peripheral blood. The chain joins TRBV2 to TRBJ1-3, with D possibly being TRBD1 (6 bases). The receptor was isolated from a human donor in a cohort sampled during active COVID-19. As DNA, the CDR3 is TGTGCCAGCAGTCAAAGGGGGATCTCTGGAAACACCATATATTTT. It encodes CASSQRGISGNTIYF.